This TCR beta chain stems from a study of T cells after yellow fever vaccination. Study-level findings and limits: Post-booster reappearance was seen for most primary-vaccination clones (around 96% CD4, 80% to 90% CD8). Compared with primary, the secondary response was weaker and peaked at day 5, not 15.

This clonotype was seen ten or more times. Its antigen remains unidentified. A process of 5'RACE template switching, which added a universal primer site and UMIs, was used to make TCR cDNA. TCRdb redid the calling of the 5' RACE reads with MiXCR, one entry per CDR3 protein. The table records 450,000 to 550,000 distinct CDR3 sequences, roughly a fifth of them present only once. V lost 5 bases and J 1 base, leaving 5 bases between the germline ends. The CDR3 runs to 13 residues. The genes are TRBV12-3 or TRBV12-4 and TRBJ2-2; no clear D gene. Sequences were derived from PBMCs, sampled 21 days after the first yellow fever vaccination. The receptor was isolated from a man aged 18 to 29 who received the YFV17D yellow fever vaccine. The DNA for the CDR3 is TGTGCCAGCAGTGATGGGAACACCGGGGAGCTGTTTTTT. The encoded protein is CASSDGNTGELFF.